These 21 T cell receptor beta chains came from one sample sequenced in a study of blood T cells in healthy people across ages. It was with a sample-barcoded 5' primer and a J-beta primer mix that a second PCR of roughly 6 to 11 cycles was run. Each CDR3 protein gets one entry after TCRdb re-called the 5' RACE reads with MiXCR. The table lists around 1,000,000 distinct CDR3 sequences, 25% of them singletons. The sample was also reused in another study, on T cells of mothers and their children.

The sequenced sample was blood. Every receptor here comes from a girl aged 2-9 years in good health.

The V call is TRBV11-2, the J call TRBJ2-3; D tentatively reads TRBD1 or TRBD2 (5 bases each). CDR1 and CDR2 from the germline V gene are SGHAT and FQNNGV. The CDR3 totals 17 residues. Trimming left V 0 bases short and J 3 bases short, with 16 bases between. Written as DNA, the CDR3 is TGTGCCAGCAGCTTAGAGGCCGGGACGGACGATACAGATACGCAGTATTTT. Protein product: CASSLEAGTDDTDTQYF.

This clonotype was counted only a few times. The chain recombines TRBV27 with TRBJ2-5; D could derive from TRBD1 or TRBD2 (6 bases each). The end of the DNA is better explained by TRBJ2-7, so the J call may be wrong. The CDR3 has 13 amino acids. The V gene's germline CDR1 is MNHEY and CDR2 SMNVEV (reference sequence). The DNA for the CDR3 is TGTGCCAGCATGCCGTGGGGGGCGTACGAGCAGTACTTC. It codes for CASMPWGAYEQYF.

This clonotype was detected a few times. The CDR3 spells CASSQLNEKLFF. CDR3 bases: TGTGCCAGCAGCCAACTCAATGAAAAACTGTTTTTT. The rearrangement links TRBV27 to TRBJ1-4; D is unclear. The CDR3 runs to 12 residues. The V gene lost 6 bases and the J gene lost 5 bases, with 7 bases spanning the gap. The germline CDR1 and CDR2 sequences are MNHEY and SMNVEV (reference sequence).

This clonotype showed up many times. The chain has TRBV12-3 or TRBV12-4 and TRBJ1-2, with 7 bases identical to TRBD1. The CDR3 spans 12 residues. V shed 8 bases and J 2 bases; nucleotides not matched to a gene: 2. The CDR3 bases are TGTGCCAGCTCGGGACAGAACTATGGCTACACCTTC. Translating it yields CASSGQNYGYTF.

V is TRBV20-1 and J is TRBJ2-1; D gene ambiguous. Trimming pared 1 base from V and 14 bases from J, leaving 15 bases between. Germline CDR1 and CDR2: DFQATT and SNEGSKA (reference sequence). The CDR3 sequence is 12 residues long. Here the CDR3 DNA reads TGCAGTGCTAGAGTTGGCGAGCATAAGGAGTTCTTC. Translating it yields CSARVGEHKEFF.

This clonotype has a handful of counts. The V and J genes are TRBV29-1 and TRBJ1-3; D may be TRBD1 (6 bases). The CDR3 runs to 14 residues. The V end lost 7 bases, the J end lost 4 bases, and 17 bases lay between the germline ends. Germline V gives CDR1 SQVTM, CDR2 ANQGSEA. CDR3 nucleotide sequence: TGCAGCGCTTTCGAGTGGGGGCCCGGAAACACCATATATTTT. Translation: CSAFEWGPGNTIYF.

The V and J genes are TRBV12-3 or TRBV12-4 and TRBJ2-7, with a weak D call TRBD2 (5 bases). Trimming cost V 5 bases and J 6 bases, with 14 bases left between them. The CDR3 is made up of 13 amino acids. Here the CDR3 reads CASSPGRRSEQYF. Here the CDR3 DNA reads TGTGCCAGCAGTCCGGGCCGGAGGAGCGAGCAGTACTTC.

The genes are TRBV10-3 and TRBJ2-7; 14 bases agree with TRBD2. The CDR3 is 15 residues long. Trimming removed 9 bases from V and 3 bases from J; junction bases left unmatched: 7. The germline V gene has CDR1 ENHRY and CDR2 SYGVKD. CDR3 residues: CAISTSGGVLYEQYF. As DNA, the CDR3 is TGTGCCATTTCGACTAGCGGGGGGGTGCTCTACGAGCAGTACTTC.

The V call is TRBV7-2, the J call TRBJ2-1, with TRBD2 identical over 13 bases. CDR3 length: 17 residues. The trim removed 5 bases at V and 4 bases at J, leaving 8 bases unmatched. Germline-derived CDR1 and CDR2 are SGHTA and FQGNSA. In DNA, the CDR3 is TGTGCCAGCAGCCGTATCGGGACTAGCGGGACTTACAATGAGCAGTTCTTC. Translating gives CASSRIGTSGTYNEQFF. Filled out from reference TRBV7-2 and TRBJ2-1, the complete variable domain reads GAGVSQSPSNKVTEKGKDVELRCDPISGHTALYWYRQSLGQGLEFLIYFQGNSAPDKSGLPSDRFSAERTGGSVSTLTIQRTQQEDSAVYLCASSRIGTSGTYNEQFFGPGTRLTVL.

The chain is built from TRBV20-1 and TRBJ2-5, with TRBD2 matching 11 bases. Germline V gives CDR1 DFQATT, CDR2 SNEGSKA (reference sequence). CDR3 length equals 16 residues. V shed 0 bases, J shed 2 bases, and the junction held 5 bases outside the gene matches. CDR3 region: CSARDDSGRVQETQYF. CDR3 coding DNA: TGCAGTGCTAGAGATGATAGCGGGAGGGTTCAAGAGACCCAGTACTTC.

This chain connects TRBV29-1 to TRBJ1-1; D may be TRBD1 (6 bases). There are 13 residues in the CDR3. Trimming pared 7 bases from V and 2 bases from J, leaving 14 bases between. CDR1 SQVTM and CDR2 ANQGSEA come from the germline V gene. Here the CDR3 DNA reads TGCAGCGCGGACAGACTACTTAACACTGAAGCTTTCTTT. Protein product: CSADRLLNTEAFF.

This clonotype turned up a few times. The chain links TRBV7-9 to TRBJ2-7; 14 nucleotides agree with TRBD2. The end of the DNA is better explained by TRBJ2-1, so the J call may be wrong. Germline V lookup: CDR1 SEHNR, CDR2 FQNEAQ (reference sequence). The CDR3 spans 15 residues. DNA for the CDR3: TGTGCCAGCAGCTCGGGACTAGCGGGAGAATGGGAGCAGTTCTTC. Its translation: CASSSGLAGEWEQFF.

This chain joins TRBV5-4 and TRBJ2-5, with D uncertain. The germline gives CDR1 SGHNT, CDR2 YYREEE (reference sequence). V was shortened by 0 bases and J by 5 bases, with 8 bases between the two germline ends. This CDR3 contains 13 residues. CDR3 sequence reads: CASSLVYAETQYF. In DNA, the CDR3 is TGTGCCAGCAGCTTGGTTTACGCGGAGACCCAGTACTTC.

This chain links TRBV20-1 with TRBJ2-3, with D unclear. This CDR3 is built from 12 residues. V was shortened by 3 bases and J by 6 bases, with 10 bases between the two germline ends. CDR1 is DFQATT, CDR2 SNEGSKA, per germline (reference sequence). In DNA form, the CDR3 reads TGCAGTGCTAGCCTCGGGCAGGATACGCAGTATTTT. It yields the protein CSASLGQDTQYF.

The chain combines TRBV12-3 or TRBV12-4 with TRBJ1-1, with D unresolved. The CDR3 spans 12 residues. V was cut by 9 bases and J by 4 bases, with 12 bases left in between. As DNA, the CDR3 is TGTGCCAGTGACAAGGAGGGCACTGAAGCTTTCTTT. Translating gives CASDKEGTEAFF.

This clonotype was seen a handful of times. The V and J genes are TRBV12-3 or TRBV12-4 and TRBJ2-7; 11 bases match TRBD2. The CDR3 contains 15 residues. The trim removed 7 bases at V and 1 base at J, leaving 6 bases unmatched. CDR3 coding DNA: TGTGCCAGCACCAGAACTAGCGGGGGTTCCTACGAGCAGTACTTC. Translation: CASTRTSGGSYEQYF.

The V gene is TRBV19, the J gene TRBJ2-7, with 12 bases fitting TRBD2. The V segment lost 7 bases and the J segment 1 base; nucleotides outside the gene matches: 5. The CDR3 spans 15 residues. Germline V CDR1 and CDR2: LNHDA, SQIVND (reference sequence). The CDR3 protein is CASTRTSGKSYEQYF. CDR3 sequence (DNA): TGTGCCAGTACCCGGACTAGCGGGAAGTCCTACGAGCAGTACTTC.

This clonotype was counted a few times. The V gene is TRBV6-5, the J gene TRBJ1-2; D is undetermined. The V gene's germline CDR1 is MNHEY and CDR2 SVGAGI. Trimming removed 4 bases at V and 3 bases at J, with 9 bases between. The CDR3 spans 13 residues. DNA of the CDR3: TGTGCCAGCAGTTTCGGGCTGCACTATGGCTACACCTTC. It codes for CASSFGLHYGYTF.

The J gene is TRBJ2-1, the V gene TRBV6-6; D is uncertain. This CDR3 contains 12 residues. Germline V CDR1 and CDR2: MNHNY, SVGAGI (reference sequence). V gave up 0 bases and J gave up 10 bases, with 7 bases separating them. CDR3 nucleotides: TGTGCCAGCAGTTACTCGATTCGGGAGCAGTTCTTC. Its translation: CASSYSIREQFF.

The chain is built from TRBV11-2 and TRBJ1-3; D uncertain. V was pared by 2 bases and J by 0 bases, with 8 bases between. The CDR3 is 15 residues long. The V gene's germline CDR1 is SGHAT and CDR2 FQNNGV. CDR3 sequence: CASSLRRNSGNTIYF. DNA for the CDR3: TGTGCCAGCAGCTTACGACGGAACTCTGGAAACACCATATATTTT.

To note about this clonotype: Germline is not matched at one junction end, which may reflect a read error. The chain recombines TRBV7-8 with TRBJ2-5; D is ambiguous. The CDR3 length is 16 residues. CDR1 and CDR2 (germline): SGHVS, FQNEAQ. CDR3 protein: CASSLGPIDAYNEQSF. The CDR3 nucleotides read TGTGCCAGCAGCCTCGGGCCCATCGACGCGTACAATGAGCAGTCCTTC.